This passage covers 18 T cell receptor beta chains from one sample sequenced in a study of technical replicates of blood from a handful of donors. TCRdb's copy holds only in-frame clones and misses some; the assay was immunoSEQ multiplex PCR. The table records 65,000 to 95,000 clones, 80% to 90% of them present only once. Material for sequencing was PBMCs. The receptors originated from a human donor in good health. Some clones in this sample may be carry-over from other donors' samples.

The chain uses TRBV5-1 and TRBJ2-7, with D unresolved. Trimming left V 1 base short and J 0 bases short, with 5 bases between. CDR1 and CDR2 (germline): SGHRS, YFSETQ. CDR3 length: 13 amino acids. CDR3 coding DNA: TGCGCCAGCAGCTTGACACCCTCCTACGAGCAGTACTTC. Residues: CASSLTPSYEQYF.

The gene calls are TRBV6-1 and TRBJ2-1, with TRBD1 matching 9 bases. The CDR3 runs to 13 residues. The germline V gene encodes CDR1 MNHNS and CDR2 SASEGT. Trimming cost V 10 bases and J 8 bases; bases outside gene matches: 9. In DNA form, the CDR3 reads TGTGCCATTCGGGACAGGGCAATCGATGAGCAGTTCTTC. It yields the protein CAIRDRAIDEQFF.

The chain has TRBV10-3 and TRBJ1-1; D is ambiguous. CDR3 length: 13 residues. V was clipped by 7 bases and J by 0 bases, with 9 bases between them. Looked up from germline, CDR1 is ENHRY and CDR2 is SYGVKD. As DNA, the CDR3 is TGTGCCATCACCCAGGTGATGAACACTGAAGCTTTCTTT. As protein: CAITQVMNTEAFF.

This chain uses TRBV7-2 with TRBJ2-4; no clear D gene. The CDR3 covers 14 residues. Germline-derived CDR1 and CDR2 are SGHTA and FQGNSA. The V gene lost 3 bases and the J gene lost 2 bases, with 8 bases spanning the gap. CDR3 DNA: TGTGCCAGCAGCTTTCCCCCTTCCAAAAACATTCAGTACTTC. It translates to CASSFPPSKNIQYF. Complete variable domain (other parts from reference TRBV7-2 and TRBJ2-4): GAGVSQSPSNKVTEKGKDVELRCDPISGHTALYWYRQSLGQGLEFLIYFQGNSAPDKSGLPSDRFSAERTGGSVSTLTIQRTQQEDSAVYLCASSFPPSKNIQYFGAGTRLSVL.

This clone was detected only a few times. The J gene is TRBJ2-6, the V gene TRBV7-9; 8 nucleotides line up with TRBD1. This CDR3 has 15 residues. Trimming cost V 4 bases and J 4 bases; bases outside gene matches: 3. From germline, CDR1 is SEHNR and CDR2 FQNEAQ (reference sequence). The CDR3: CASSSGGFGANVLTF. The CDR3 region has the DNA TGTGCCAGCAGCTCAGGGGGCTTCGGGGCCAACGTCCTGACTTTC.

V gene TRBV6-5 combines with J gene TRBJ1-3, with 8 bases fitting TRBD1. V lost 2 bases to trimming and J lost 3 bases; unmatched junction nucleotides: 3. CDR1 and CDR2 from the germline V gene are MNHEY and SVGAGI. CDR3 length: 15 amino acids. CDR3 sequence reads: CASSYQGAIGNTIYF. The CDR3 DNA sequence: TGTGCCAGCAGTTACCAGGGGGCTATTGGAAACACCATATATTTT.

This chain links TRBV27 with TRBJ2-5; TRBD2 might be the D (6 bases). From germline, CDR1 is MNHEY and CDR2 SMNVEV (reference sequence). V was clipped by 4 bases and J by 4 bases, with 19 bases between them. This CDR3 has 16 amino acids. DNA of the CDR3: TGTGCCAGCAGTTCCAGGACACGCCTGGGGGGAGAGACCCAGTACTTC. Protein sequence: CASSSRTRLGGETQYF.

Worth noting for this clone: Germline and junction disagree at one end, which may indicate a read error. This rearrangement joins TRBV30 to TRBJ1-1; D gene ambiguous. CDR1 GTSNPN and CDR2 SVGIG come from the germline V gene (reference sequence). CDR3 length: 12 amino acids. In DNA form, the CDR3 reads TGTGCCCAAGAGGCGGTGAACACTGAGGCTTTCTTT. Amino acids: CAQEAVNTEAFF.

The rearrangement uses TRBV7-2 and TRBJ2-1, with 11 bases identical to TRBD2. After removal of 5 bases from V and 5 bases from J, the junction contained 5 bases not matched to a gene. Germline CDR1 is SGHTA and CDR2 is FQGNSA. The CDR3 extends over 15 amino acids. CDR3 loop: CASSPTSGVDNEQFF. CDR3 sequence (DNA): TGTGCCAGCAGCCCGACTAGCGGGGTAGACAATGAGCAGTTCTTC.

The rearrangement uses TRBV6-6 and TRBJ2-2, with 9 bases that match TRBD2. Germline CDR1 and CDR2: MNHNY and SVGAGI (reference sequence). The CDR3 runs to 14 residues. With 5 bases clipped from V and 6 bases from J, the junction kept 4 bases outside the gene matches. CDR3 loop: CASSDSGSAGELFF. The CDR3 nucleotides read TGTGCCAGCAGTGATAGCGGGAGCGCCGGGGAGCTGTTTTTT.

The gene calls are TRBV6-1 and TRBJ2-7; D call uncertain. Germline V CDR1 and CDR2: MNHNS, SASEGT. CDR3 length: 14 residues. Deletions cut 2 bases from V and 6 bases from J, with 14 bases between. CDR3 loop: CASSERPTAGEQYF. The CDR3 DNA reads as TGTGCCAGCAGTGAACGTCCCACTGCCGGCGAGCAGTACTTC.

CDR3 region: CASTRSSGSYNEQFF. The DNA for the CDR3 is TGTGCCAGCACTAGATCTAGCGGGAGTTACAATGAGCAGTTCTTC. The rearrangement uses TRBV6-1 and TRBJ2-1; 10 bases align to TRBD2. Trimming took 7 bases from V and 4 from J; bases not matched to a gene: 7. CDR1 MNHNS and CDR2 SASEGT come from the germline V gene. The CDR3 covers 15 residues.

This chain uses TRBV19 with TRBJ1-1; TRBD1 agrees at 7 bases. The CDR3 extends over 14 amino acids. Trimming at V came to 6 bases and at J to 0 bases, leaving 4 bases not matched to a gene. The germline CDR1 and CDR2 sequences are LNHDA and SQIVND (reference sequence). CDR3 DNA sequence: TGTGCCAGTAGCATGCAGGGGGTGAACACTGAAGCTTTCTTT. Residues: CASSMQGVNTEAFF.

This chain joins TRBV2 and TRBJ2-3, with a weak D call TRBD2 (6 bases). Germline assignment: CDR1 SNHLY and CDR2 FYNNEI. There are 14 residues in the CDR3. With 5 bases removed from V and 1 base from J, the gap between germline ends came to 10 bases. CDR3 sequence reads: CASSLSSGTDTQYF. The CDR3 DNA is TGTGCCAGCAGTTTGTCTAGCGGCACAGATACGCAGTATTTT.

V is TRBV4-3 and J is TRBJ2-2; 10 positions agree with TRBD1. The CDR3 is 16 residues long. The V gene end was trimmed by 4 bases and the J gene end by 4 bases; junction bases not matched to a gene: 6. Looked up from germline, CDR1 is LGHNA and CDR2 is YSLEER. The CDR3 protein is CASSPDRTGGTGELFF. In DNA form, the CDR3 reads TGCGCCAGCAGCCCGGACCGGACAGGGGGCACCGGGGAGCTGTTTTTT.

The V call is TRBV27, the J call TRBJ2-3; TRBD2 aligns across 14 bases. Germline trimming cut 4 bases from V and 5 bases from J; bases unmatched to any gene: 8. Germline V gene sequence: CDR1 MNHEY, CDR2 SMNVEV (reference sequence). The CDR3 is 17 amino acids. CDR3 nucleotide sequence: TGTGCCAGCAGTTCCAGACTAGCGGGAGGGCCGGTAGATACGCAGTATTTT. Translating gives CASSSRLAGGPVDTQYF.

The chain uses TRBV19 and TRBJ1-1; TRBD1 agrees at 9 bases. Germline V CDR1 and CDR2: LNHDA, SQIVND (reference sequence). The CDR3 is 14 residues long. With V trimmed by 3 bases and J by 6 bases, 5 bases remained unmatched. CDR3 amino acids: CASSMYTGGSEAFF. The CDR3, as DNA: TGTGCCAGTAGTATGTATACAGGGGGCTCTGAAGCTTTCTTT.

CDR3 in amino acids: CASRTGRTDNQPQHF. CDR3 nucleotide sequence: TGTGCCAGCAGGACAGGGAGGACGGACAATCAGCCCCAGCATTTT. The rearrangement uses TRBV10-3 and TRBJ1-5; TRBD1 agrees at 8 bases. V dropped 10 bases and J dropped 3; count of bases not matched to a gene: 11. Germline loops: CDR1 ENHRY, CDR2 SYGVKD. CDR3 length: 15 residues.